These T cell receptor beta chains were read from a single sample in a study. Via MiXCR, TCRdb re-called the RT-PCR reads, giving one row per CDR3 protein. The sample has about 680,000 distinct CDR3 sequences, 11% to 15% seen once. The source material was memory CD4+ T cells from blood. These receptors came from a female donor in good health, serving as a healthy control. The CDR3 runs from the conserved cysteine through the conserved F or W. Each record gives: D gene, clone size, V gene, J gene, CDR3 protein, CDR3 DNA. The D gene is left open where the match is weak. Only some rows state a clone size, as once, few, many or a class for expanded clones.

d_call: TRBD2; clone_size: many; v_call: TRBV29-1; j_call: TRBJ2-1; cdr3_aa: CSVETSGREQFF; cdr3_nt: TGCAGCGTTGAAACTAGCGGGAGGGAGCAGTTCTTC
d_call: -; clone_size: few; v_call: TRBV20-1; j_call: TRBJ2-3; cdr3_aa: CSARDSAAGIDTQYF; cdr3_nt: TGCAGTGCTAGAGATTCGGCCGCAGGAATAGATACGCAGTATTTT
d_call: -; clone_size: -; v_call: TRBV27; j_call: TRBJ2-2; cdr3_aa: CASSSRHISTGELFF; cdr3_nt: TGTGCCAGCAGTTCCCGACACATAAGCACCGGGGAGCTGTTTTTT
d_call: -; clone_size: -; v_call: TRBV12-3/TRBV12-4; j_call: TRBJ2-1; cdr3_aa: CASRLGGSYEQFF; cdr3_nt: TGTGCCAGCAGACTGGGCGGCTCCTACGAGCAGTTCTTC
d_call: -; clone_size: -; v_call: TRBV20-1; j_call: TRBJ2-7; cdr3_aa: CSARDPGTAGPRAEQYF; cdr3_nt: TGCAGTGCTAGAGATCCGGGGACGGCAGGACCAAGGGCCGAGCAGTACTTC
d_call: -; clone_size: many; v_call: TRBV7-2; j_call: TRBJ1-2; cdr3_aa: CASSPPGASLSGYTF; cdr3_nt: TGTGCCAGCAGCCCCCCCGGGGCTTCCCTGAGCGGCTACACCTTC
d_call: -; clone_size: few; v_call: TRBV12-3/TRBV12-4; j_call: TRBJ2-3; cdr3_aa: CASSFGGAATDTQYF; cdr3_nt: TGTGCCAGCAGTTTCGGGGGAGCGGCGACAGATACGCAGTATTTT
d_call: TRBD2; clone_size: -; v_call: TRBV7-2; j_call: TRBJ2-7; cdr3_aa: CASSLGGLDNSYEQYF; cdr3_nt: TGTGCCAGCAGCTTGGGGGGACTAGATAACTCTTACGAGCAGTACTTC
d_call: -; clone_size: few; v_call: TRBV10-3; j_call: TRBJ1-6; cdr3_aa: CAISDFQSSYNSPLHF; cdr3_nt: TGTGCCATCAGTGATTTTCAGAGCTCCTATAATTCACCCCTCCACTTT
d_call: TRBD1; clone_size: few; v_call: TRBV7-9; j_call: TRBJ1-2; cdr3_aa: CASSLARDRGHGYTF; cdr3_nt: TGTGCCAGCAGCTTAGCACGGGACAGGGGCCATGGCTACACCTTC
d_call: -; clone_size: -; v_call: TRBV5-4; j_call: TRBJ2-5; cdr3_aa: CASRRGQETQYF; cdr3_nt: TGTGCCAGCAGGAGGGGCCAAGAGACCCAGTACTTC
d_call: -; clone_size: many; v_call: TRBV6-4; j_call: TRBJ2-2; cdr3_aa: CASRLVEESGELFF; cdr3_nt: TGTGCCAGCCGCCTCGTAGAGGAGTCCGGGGAGCTGTTTTTT
d_call: TRBD2; clone_size: many; v_call: TRBV20-1; j_call: TRBJ2-3; cdr3_aa: CSARTSGRDTQYF; cdr3_nt: TGCAGTGCTAGGACTAGCGGGAGAGATACGCAGTATTTT
d_call: TRBD1; clone_size: -; v_call: TRBV12-3/TRBV12-4; j_call: TRBJ2-2; cdr3_aa: CASSFGGQSGELFF; cdr3_nt: TGTGCCAGCAGTTTTGGGGGACAGTCCGGGGAGCTGTTTTTT
d_call: -; clone_size: -; v_call: TRBV7-9; j_call: TRBJ2-7; cdr3_aa: CASSPVGVPSYEQYF; cdr3_nt: TGTGCCAGCAGCCCGGTGGGGGTCCCCTCCTACGAGCAGTACTTC
d_call: TRBD1; clone_size: few; v_call: TRBV4-1; j_call: TRBJ1-2; cdr3_aa: CASSEGQGESGAYGYTF; cdr3_nt: TGCGCCAGCAGTGAGGGACAGGGCGAATCTGGGGCATATGGCTACACCTTC
d_call: -; clone_size: many; v_call: TRBV6-2/TRBV6-3; j_call: TRBJ2-3; cdr3_aa: CASRTLAMTDTQYF; cdr3_nt: TGTGCCAGCAGAACTCTAGCCATGACAGATACGCAGTATTTT
d_call: TRBD2; clone_size: few; v_call: TRBV20-1; j_call: TRBJ2-1; cdr3_aa: CSARVPGTRRGNEQFF; cdr3_nt: TGCAGTGCTAGAGTCCCCGGGACTAGAAGGGGCAATGAGCAGTTCTTC
d_call: -; clone_size: -; v_call: TRBV7-2; j_call: TRBJ1-2; cdr3_aa: CASSLVKGGYTF; cdr3_nt: TGTGCCAGCAGCTTAGTGAAGGGAGGCTACACCTTC
d_call: -; clone_size: many; v_call: TRBV5-1; j_call: TRBJ2-4; cdr3_aa: CASSGQLAKNIQYF; cdr3_nt: TGCGCCAGCAGCGGGCAACTAGCCAAAAACATTCAGTACTTC
d_call: -; clone_size: few; v_call: TRBV6-1; j_call: TRBJ1-2; cdr3_aa: CASSEMVVYGYTF; cdr3_nt: TGTGCCAGCAGTGAAATGGTAGTCTATGGCTACACCTTC
d_call: -; clone_size: few; v_call: TRBV20-1; j_call: TRBJ1-6; cdr3_aa: CSARRRQSNNSPLHF; cdr3_nt: TGCAGTGCTAGAAGGAGGCAAAGCAATAATTCACCCCTCCACTTT
d_call: -; clone_size: few; v_call: TRBV27; j_call: TRBJ2-1; cdr3_aa: CASSRWGEQFF; cdr3_nt: TGTGCCAGCAGTCGGTGGGGTGAGCAGTTCTTC
d_call: TRBD2; clone_size: many; v_call: TRBV20-1; j_call: TRBJ2-1; cdr3_aa: CSARSRPSGRAMEQFF; cdr3_nt: TGCAGTGCTAGAAGTCGGCCTAGCGGGAGGGCCATGGAGCAGTTCTTC
d_call: -; clone_size: -; v_call: TRBV30; j_call: TRBJ2-7; cdr3_aa: CAWSVKQGKGEYF; cdr3_nt: TGTGCCTGGAGTGTAAAGCAGGGGAAGGGGGAGTACTTC
d_call: TRBD2; clone_size: few; v_call: TRBV20-1; j_call: TRBJ2-3; cdr3_aa: CSAREGGLAGTDTQYF; cdr3_nt: TGCAGTGCTAGGGAGGGCGGACTAGCGGGCACAGATACGCAGTATTTT
d_call: -; clone_size: few; v_call: TRBV2; j_call: TRBJ1-4; cdr3_aa: CASVPSRVTNEKLFF; cdr3_nt: TGTGCCAGCGTGCCCTCCAGGGTAACTAATGAAAAACTGTTTTTT
d_call: -; clone_size: few; v_call: TRBV12-3/TRBV12-4; j_call: TRBJ1-1; cdr3_aa: CASIMGGWYTEAFF; cdr3_nt: TGTGCCAGCATAATGGGGGGCTGGTATACTGAAGCTTTCTTT
d_call: -; clone_size: -; v_call: TRBV10-1; j_call: TRBJ2-5; cdr3_aa: CASSESMGGLETQYF; cdr3_nt: TGCGCCAGCAGTGAGTCGATGGGCGGGCTAGAGACCCAGTACTTC
d_call: -; clone_size: many; v_call: TRBV28; j_call: TRBJ1-1; cdr3_aa: CASSLPQGNTEAFF; cdr3_nt: TGTGCCAGCAGTTTACCTCAGGGGAACACTGAAGCTTTCTTT
d_call: -; clone_size: few; v_call: TRBV9; j_call: TRBJ2-3; cdr3_aa: CASSVAMSPDTQYF; cdr3_nt: TGTGCCAGCAGCGTAGCTATGAGCCCAGATACGCAGTATTTT
d_call: TRBD1; clone_size: -; v_call: TRBV5-1; j_call: TRBJ1-2; cdr3_aa: CASSLTGTGALLWNYGYTF; cdr3_nt: TGCGCCAGCAGCCTAACCGGGACAGGGGCCCTGTTATGGAACTATGGCTACACCTTC
d_call: -; clone_size: -; v_call: TRBV20-1; j_call: TRBJ2-3; cdr3_aa: CSALRTGTDTQYF; cdr3_nt: TGCAGTGCTTTAAGGACAGGCACAGATACGCAGTATTTT
d_call: TRBD2; clone_size: -; v_call: TRBV5-4; j_call: TRBJ2-2; cdr3_aa: CASSTSTSAGANTGELFF; cdr3_nt: TGTGCCAGCAGCACGTCGACTAGCGCCGGGGCGAACACCGGGGAGCTGTTTTTT
d_call: -; clone_size: few; v_call: TRBV27; j_call: TRBJ2-6; cdr3_aa: CASRPYKSSGANVLTF; cdr3_nt: TGTGCCAGCAGACCATACAAGAGCTCTGGGGCCAACGTCCTGACTTTC
d_call: -; clone_size: few; v_call: TRBV27; j_call: TRBJ2-7; cdr3_aa: CASSPMGRLYEQYF; cdr3_nt: TGTGCCAGCAGCCCAATGGGCAGGTTGTACGAGCAGTACTTC
d_call: TRBD1; clone_size: -; v_call: TRBV10-3; j_call: TRBJ2-7; cdr3_aa: CAISESQGAPHEQYF; cdr3_nt: TGTGCCATCAGTGAGAGCCAGGGGGCCCCCCACGAGCAGTACTTC
d_call: -; clone_size: many; v_call: TRBV4-1; j_call: TRBJ1-5; cdr3_aa: CASSQDLIQGLYSNQPQHF; cdr3_nt: TGCGCCAGCAGCCAAGATCTAATCCAGGGCCTCTATAGCAATCAGCCCCAGCATTTT
d_call: -; clone_size: -; v_call: TRBV20-1; j_call: TRBJ2-1; cdr3_aa: CSALNRPEAGEQFF; cdr3_nt: TGCAGTGCTCTCAACAGGCCGGAGGCGGGTGAGCAGTTCTTC
d_call: TRBD1; clone_size: many; v_call: TRBV7-3; j_call: TRBJ2-3; cdr3_aa: CASSLGTGGPDTQYF; cdr3_nt: TGTGCCAGCAGCTTAGGAACAGGGGGCCCAGATACGCAGTATTTT
d_call: -; clone_size: few; v_call: TRBV2; j_call: TRBJ2-7; cdr3_aa: CASSEGTDYEQYF; cdr3_nt: TGTGCCAGCAGTGAAGGGACAGACTACGAGCAGTACTTC
d_call: TRBD1; clone_size: few; v_call: TRBV18; j_call: TRBJ2-6; cdr3_aa: CASSPGTVRSGANVLTF; cdr3_nt: TGTGCCAGCTCACCGGGGACAGTTCGGTCTGGGGCCAACGTCCTGACTTTC
d_call: -; clone_size: -; v_call: TRBV29-1; j_call: TRBJ1-3; cdr3_aa: CSPRRNGSSGNTIYF; cdr3_nt: TGCAGCCCCCGACGGAACGGTAGCTCTGGAAACACCATATATTTT
d_call: TRBD2; clone_size: -; v_call: TRBV7-2; j_call: TRBJ2-7; cdr3_aa: CASSLGGDLEQYF; cdr3_nt: TGTGCCAGCAGCTTGGGGGGGGATCTCGAGCAGTACTTC
d_call: -; clone_size: -; v_call: TRBV6-5; j_call: TRBJ2-1; cdr3_aa: CASTPTGSDEQFF; cdr3_nt: TGTGCCAGCACCCCAACAGGGAGCGATGAGCAGTTCTTC
d_call: TRBD1; clone_size: many; v_call: TRBV20-1; j_call: TRBJ2-5; cdr3_aa: CSAPLTGGETQYF; cdr3_nt: TGCAGTGCTCCTCTTACAGGGGGGGAGACCCAGTACTTC
d_call: -; clone_size: many; v_call: TRBV11-2; j_call: TRBJ2-5; cdr3_aa: CASSLAGYLGETQYF; cdr3_nt: TGTGCCAGCAGCTTGGCAGGGTACTTAGGAGAGACCCAGTACTTC